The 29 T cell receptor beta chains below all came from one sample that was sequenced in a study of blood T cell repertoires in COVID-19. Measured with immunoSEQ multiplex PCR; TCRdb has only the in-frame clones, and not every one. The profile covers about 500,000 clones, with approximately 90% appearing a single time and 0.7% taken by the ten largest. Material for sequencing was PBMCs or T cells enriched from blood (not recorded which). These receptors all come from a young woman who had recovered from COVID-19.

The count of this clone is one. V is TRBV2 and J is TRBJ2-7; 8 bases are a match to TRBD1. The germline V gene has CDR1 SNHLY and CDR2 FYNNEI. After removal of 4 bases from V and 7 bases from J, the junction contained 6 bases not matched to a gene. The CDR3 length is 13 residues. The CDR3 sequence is CASSAEQGGEQYF. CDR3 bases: TGTGCCAGCAGTGCCGAACAGGGGGGTGAGCAGTACTTC.

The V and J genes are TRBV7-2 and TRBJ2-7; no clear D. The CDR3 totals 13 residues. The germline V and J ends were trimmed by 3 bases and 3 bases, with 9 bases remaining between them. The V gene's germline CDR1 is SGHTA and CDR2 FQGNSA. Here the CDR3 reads CASSFEVDYEQYF. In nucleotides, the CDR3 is TGTGCCAGCAGCTTTGAAGTAGACTACGAGCAGTACTTC. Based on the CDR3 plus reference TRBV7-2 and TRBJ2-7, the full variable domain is GAGVSQSPSNKVTEKGKDVELRCDPISGHTALYWYRQSLGQGLEFLIYFQGNSAPDKSGLPSDRFSAERTGGSVSTLTIQRTQQEDSAVYLCASSFEVDYEQYFGPGTRLTVT.

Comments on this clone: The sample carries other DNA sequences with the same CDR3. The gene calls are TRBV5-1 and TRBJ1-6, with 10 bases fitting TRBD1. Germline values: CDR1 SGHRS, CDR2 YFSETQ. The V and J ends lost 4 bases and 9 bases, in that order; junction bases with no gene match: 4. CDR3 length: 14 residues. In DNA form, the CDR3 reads TGCGCCAGCAGCCTGGGACAGGGGAGTTCACCCCTCCACTTT. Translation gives CASSLGQGSSPLHF.

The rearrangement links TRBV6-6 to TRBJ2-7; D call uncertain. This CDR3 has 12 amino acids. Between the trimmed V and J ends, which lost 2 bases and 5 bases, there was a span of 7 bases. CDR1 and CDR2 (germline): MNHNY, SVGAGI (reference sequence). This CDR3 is CASSYTYNEQYF. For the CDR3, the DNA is TGTGCCAGCAGTTACACGTACAACGAGCAGTACTTC.

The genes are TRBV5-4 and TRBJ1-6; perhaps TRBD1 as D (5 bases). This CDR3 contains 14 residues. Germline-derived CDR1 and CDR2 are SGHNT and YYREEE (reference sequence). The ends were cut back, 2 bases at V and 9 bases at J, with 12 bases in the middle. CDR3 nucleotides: TGTGCCAGCAGCTTCATGGGGGGGTCTTCACCCCTCCACTTT. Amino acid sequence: CASSFMGGSSPLHF.

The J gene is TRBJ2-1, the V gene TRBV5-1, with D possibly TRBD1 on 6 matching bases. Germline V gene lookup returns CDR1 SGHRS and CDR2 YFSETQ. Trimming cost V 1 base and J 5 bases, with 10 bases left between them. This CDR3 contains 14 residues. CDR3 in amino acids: CASSLMTGDNEQFF. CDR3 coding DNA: TGCGCCAGCAGCTTGATGACAGGAGACAATGAGCAGTTCTTC.

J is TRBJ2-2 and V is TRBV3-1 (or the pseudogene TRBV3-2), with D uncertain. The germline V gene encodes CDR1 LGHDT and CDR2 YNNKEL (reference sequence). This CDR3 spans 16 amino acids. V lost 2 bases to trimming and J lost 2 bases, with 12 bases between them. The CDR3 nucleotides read TGTGCCAGCAGCCAACTCCCCCTGTCCAACACCGGGGAGCTGTTTTTT. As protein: CASSQLPLSNTGELFF.

Written as DNA, the CDR3 is TGTGCCATCAGTGTCGGAGGAAGGGAGCAGTACTTC. Its translation is CAISVGGREQYF. The V and J genes are TRBV10-3 and TRBJ2-7, with a tentative D call TRBD2 (5 bases). From germline, CDR1 is ENHRY and CDR2 SYGVKD. V lost 4 bases to trimming and J lost 7 bases, with 11 bases between them. This CDR3 spans 12 amino acids.

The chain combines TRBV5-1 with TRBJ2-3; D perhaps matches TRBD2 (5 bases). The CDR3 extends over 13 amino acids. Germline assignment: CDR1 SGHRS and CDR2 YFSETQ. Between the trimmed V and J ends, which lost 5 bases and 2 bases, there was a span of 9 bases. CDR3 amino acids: CASRDSTTDTQYF. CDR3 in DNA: TGCGCCAGCAGGGACTCCACCACAGATACGCAGTATTTT.

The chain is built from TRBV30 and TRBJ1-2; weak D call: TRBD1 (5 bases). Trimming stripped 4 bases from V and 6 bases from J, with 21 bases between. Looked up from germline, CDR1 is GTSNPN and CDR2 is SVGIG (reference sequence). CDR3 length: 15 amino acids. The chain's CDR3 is CAWNRRAGIMNGYTF. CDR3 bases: TGTGCCTGGAATCGGAGGGCAGGGATAATGAATGGCTACACCTTC.

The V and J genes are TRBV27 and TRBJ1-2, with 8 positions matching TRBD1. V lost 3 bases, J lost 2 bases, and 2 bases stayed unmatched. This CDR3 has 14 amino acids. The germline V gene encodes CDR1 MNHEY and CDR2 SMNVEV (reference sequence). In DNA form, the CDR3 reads TGTGCCAGCAGTTTGACAGGGGACAACTATGGCTACACCTTC. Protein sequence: CASSLTGDNYGYTF.

CDR3 amino acids: CASSLPGFDEQFF. The CDR3 DNA is TGTGCCAGCAGCTTACCAGGTTTCGATGAGCAGTTCTTC. The rearrangement joins TRBV7-9 to TRBJ2-1; D gene unclear. The V end lost 2 bases, the J end lost 8 bases, and 10 bases lay between the germline ends. CDR3 size: 13 residues. Germline assignment: CDR1 SEHNR and CDR2 FQNEAQ (reference sequence).

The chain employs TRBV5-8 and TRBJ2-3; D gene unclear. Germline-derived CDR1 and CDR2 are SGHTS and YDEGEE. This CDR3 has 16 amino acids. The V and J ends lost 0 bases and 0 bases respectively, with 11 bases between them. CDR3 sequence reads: CASSLGQKSSTDTQYF. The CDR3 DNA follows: TGTGCCAGCAGCTTGGGGCAGAAATCTAGCACAGATACGCAGTATTTT.

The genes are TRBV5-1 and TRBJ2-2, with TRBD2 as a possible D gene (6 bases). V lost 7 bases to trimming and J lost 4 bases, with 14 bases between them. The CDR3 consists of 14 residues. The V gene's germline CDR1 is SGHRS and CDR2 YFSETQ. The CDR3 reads CASCGTLTTGELFF. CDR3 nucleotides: TGCGCCAGCTGCGGGACGTTAACCACCGGGGAGCTGTTTTTT.

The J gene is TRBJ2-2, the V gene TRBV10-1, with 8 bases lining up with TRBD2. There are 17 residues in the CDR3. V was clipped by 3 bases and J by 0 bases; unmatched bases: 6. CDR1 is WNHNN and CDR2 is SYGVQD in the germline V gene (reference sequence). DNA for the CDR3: TGCGCCAGCAGTGACCCCCGGGGGGGATCGAACACCGGGGAGCTGTTTTTT. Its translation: CASSDPRGGSNTGELFF.

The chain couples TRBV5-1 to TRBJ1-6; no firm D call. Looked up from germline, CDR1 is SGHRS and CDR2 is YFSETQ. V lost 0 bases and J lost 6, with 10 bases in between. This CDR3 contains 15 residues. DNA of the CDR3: TGCGCCAGCAGCTTGGAGGCACAGCCTAATTCACCCCTCCACTTT. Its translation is CASSLEAQPNSPLHF.

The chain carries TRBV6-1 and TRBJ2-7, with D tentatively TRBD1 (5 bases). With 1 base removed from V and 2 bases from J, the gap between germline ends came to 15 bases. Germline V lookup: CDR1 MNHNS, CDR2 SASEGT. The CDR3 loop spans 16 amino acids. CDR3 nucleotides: TGTGCCAGCAGTGAAGAAATCAAGGACATACCCTACGAGCAGTACTTC. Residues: CASSEEIKDIPYEQYF.

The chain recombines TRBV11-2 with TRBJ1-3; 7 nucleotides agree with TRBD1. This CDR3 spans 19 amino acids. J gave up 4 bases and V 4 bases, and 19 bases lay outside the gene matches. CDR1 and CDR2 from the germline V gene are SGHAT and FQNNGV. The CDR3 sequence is CASSSNWQGVSVAGNTIYF. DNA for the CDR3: TGTGCCAGCAGCTCAAACTGGCAGGGGGTCTCTGTCGCGGGAAACACCATATATTTT.

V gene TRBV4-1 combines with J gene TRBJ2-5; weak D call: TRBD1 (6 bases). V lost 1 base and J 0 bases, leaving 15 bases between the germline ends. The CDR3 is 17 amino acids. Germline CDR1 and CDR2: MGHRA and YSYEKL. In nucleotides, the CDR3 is TGCGCCAGCAGCCAAGGGCCCGCCAGGGGTCACCAAGAGACCCAGTACTTC. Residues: CASSQGPARGHQETQYF.

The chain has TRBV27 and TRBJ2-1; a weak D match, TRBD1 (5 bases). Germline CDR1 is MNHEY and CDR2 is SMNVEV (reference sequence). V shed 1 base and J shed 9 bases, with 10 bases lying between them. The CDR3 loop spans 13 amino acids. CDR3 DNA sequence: TGTGCCAGCAGTTTATTACAGGATGGTGAGCAGTTCTTC. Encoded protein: CASSLLQDGEQFF.

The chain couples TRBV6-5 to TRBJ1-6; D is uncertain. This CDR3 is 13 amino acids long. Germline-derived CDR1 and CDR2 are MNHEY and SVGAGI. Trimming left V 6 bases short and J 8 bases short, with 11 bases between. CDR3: CASRVDWDSPLHF. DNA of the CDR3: TGTGCCAGCAGGGTCGACTGGGATTCACCCCTCCACTTT.

CDR3 in DNA: TGTGCCACCAGCAGAGATTTGGACAGGAGAGGGCATTTT. This translates into CATSRDLDRRGHF. The chain is built from TRBV15 and TRBJ1-5, with 7 bases identical to TRBD1. The CDR3 has 13 amino acids. Germline V lookup: CDR1 LNHNV, CDR2 YYDKDF (reference sequence). The trim removed 0 bases at V and 15 bases at J, leaving 8 bases unmatched.

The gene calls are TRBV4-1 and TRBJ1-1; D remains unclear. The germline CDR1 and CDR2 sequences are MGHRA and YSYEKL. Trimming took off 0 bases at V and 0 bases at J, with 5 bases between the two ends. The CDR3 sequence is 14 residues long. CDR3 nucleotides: TGCGCCAGCAGCCAAGAGGAGCTGAACACTGAAGCTTTCTTT. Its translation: CASSQEELNTEAFF.

In DNA, the CDR3 is TGTGCCAGCAGCCCGGGGACTACCGGGGAGCTGTTTTTT. It is translated as CASSPGTTGELFF. The rearrangement joins TRBV11-2 to TRBJ2-2; D possibly corresponds to TRBD2 (6 bases). The ends were cut back, 5 bases at V and 5 bases at J, with 9 bases in the middle. There are 13 residues in the CDR3. Germline CDR1 reads SGHAT; CDR2 reads FQNNGV.

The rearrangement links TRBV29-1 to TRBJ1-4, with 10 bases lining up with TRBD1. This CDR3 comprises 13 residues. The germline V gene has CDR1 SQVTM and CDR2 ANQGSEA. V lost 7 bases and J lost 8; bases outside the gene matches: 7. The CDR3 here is CSGQGAPYEKLFF. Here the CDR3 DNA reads TGCAGCGGACAGGGGGCCCCTTACGAAAAACTGTTTTTT.

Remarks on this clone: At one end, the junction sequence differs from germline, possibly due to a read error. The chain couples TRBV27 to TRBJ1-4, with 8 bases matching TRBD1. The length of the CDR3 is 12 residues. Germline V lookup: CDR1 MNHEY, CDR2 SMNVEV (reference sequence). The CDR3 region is CASGLSAGQVFF. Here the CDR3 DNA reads TGTGCCAGCGGTTTATCTGCGGGACAGGTGTTTTTT.

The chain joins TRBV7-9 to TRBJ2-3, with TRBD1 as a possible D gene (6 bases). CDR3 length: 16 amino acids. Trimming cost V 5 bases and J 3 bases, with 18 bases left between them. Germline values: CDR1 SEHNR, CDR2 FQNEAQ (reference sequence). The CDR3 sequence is CASSLRQDYRTDTQYF. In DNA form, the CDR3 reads TGTGCCAGCAGCCTTCGACAGGATTATAGGACAGATACGCAGTATTTT. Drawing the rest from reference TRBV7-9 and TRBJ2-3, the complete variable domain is DTGVSQNPRHKITKRGQNVTFRCDPISEHNRLYWYRQTLGQGPEFLTYFQNEAQLEKSRLLSDRFSAERPKGSFSTLEIQRTEQGDSAMYLCASSLRQDYRTDTQYFGPGTRLTVL.

CDR3 bases: TGCGCCAGCAGCCAAGAACAGTACGGCCTTAGCTCCTACGAGCAGTACTTC. This translates into CASSQEQYGLSSYEQYF. The rearrangement links TRBV4-1 to TRBJ2-7; D is uncertain. This CDR3 has 17 amino acids. Germline values: CDR1 MGHRA, CDR2 YSYEKL. The V end was cut by 0 bases, the J end by 0 bases, with 15 bases between.

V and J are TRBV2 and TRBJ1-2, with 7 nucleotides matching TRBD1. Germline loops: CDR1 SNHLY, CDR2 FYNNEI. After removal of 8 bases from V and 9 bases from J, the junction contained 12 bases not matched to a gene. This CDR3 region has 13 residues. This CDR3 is CASLRGGAPSYTF. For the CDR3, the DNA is TGTGCCAGCTTAAGAGGGGGCGCACCCAGCTACACCTTC.